Sequencing of this T cell receptor beta chain was carried out in a study of a mutant IDH1 vaccine in newly diagnosed glioma. Study summary: It was radiotherapy, temozolomide, or both that patients received previously, with most receiving both.

TCRdb keeps only in-frame clones here, not all; method: immunoSEQ multiplex PCR. This sample has tens of thousands of clones, with roughly 80% found just once. This clone is a singleton in its sample. The ends were cut back, 5 bases at V and 0 bases at J, with 12 bases in the middle. Germline CDR1 SGHRS, CDR2 YFSETQ. The CDR3 has 15 residues. Indicated time point: baseline, week 1 (first vaccination visit). Sample treatment: pre-vaccination baseline after standard-of-care therapy. This rearrangement joins TRBV5-1 to TRBJ1-3, with D possibly matching TRBD1 (6 bases). The sample consisted of PBMCs, taken from a glioma patient treated with radiotherapy, temozolomide or both. The clonotype comes from a man younger than 30 with glioma. The CDR3 DNA reads TGCGCCAGCAGGCCCGACAGGACCTCTGGAAACACCATATATTTT. Its protein product is CASRPDRTSGNTIYF.